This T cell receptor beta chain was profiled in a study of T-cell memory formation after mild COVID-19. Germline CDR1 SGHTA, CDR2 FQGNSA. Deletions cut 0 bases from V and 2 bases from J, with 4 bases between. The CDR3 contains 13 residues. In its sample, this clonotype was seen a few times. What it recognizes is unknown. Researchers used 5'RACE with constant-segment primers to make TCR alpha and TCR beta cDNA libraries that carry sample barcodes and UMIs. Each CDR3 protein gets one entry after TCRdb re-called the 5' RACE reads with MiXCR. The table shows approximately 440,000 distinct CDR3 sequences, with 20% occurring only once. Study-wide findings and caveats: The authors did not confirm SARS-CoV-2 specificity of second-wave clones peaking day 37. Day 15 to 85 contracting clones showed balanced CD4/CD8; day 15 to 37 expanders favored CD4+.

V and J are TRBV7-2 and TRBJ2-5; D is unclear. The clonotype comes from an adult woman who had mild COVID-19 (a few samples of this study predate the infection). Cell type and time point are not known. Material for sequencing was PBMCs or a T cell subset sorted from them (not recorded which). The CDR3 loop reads CASSLAYQETQYF. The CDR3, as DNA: TGTGCCAGCAGCTTAGCCTATCAAGAGACCCAGTACTTC.